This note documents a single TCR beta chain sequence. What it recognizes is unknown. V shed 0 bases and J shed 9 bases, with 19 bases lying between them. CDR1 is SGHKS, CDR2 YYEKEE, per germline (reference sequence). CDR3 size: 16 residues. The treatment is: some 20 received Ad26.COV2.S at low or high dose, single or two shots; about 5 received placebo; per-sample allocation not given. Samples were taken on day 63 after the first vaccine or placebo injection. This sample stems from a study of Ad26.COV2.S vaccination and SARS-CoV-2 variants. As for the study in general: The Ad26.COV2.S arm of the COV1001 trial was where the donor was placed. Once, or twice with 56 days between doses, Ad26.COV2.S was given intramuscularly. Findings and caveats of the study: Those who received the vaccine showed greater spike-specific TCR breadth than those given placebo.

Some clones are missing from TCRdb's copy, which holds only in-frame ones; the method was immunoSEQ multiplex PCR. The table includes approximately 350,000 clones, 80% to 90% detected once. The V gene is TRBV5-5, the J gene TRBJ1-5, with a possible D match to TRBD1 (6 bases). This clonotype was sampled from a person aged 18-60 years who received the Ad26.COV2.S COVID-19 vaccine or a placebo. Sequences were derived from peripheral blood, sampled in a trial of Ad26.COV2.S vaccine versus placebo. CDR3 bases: TGTGCCAGCAGCTTGGCACCCGGGGGCGACGTGGGGCCCCAGCATTTT. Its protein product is CASSLAPGGDVGPQHF.